These 6 T cell receptor beta chains were sequenced from one sample in a study of cytomegalovirus exposure and HLA in healthy donors. In the PCR, 60 Vbeta and 13 Jbeta primers were used. The table came from immunoSEQ multiplex PCR; TCRdb's copy has only in-frame clones and leaves some out. The sample records about 130,000 clones, roughly 78% being singletons. Source material: PBMCs. Receptors were obtained from a man between 45 and 60 years old in good health and CMV-seropositive.

The chain joins TRBV27 to TRBJ2-2; 8 nucleotides line up with TRBD1. Germline V gene data show CDR1 as MNHEY and CDR2 as SMNVEV (reference sequence). Germline trimming cut 6 bases from V and 4 bases from J; bases unmatched to any gene: 13. There are 17 residues in the CDR3. CDR3 sequence reads: CASSLEDRAGGTGELFF. The CDR3 DNA reads TGTGCCAGCAGCCTGGAGGACAGGGCTGGTGGCACCGGGGAGCTGTTTTTT.

The genes are TRBV6-1 and TRBJ1-1; no reliable D call. V lost 6 bases, J lost 0 bases, and 11 bases lay in between. Looked up from germline, CDR1 is MNHNS and CDR2 is SASEGT. CDR3 length equals 14 residues. The CDR3 region is CASRDSGVNTEAFF. DNA for the CDR3: TGTGCCAGCAGGGATTCCGGGGTGAACACTGAAGCTTTCTTT.

The CDR3 DNA is TGCAGCGTTGAAGATCGGTCTTATGGCTACACCTTC. Its translation is CSVEDRSYGYTF. The chain links TRBV29-1 to TRBJ1-2; D remains unclear. The CDR3 loop spans 12 amino acids. V was pared by 0 bases and J by 5 bases, with 7 bases between. Germline V CDR1 and CDR2: SQVTM, ANQGSEA.

CDR3 coding DNA: TGTGCCAGCACCAAAGTGGGCAGCCCGGATGGCTACACCTTC. It yields the protein CASTKVGSPDGYTF. The chain carries TRBV9 and TRBJ1-2, with unresolved D. V lost 6 bases and J 6 bases, leaving 18 bases between the germline ends. Germline values: CDR1 SGDLS, CDR2 YYNGEE. This CDR3 has 14 amino acids.

The chain couples TRBV2 to TRBJ2-5; 13 bases line up with TRBD2. V dropped 5 bases and J dropped 1; count of bases not matched to a gene: 1. Germline CDR1 and CDR2: SNHLY and FYNNEI. The CDR3 extends over 15 amino acids. The CDR3 region has the DNA TGTGCCAGCAGTCGGACTAGCGGGGGCCAAGAGACCCAGTACTTC. It yields the protein CASSRTSGGQETQYF.

This chain links TRBV6-6 with TRBJ2-7; TRBD1 agrees at 12 bases. The CDR3 loop spans 15 amino acids. Germline CDR1 is MNHNY and CDR2 is SVGAGI (reference sequence). V dropped 5 bases and J dropped 4; count of bases not matched to a gene: 6. CDR3 loop: CASSGGTGGRYEQYF. The CDR3 nucleotides read TGTGCCAGCAGTGGTGGGACAGGGGGCCGGTACGAGCAGTACTTC.